These 21 T cell receptor beta chains came from one sample sequenced in a study of cytomegalovirus exposure and HLA in healthy donors. A multiplex PCR was run with 60 Vbeta primers and 13 Jbeta primers. The table came from immunoSEQ multiplex PCR; TCRdb's copy has only in-frame clones and leaves some out. Of under 200,000 clones detected, roughly 79% appear once; the ten largest clones hold about 7.9%. Sequenced input: PBMCs. Receptor source: a male donor in good health and CMV-seropositive.

This clone was detected only once. This chain connects TRBV11-2 to TRBJ2-4; D gene uncertain. Trimming took off 1 base at V and 7 bases at J, with 5 bases between the two ends. The length of the CDR3 is 12 residues. Germline assignment: CDR1 SGHAT and CDR2 FQNNGV. CDR3: CASSLAGNIQYF. CDR3 bases: TGTGCCAGCAGCTTAGCCGGGAACATTCAGTACTTC. Filled out from reference TRBV11-2 and TRBJ2-4, the complete variable domain reads EAGVAQSPRYKIIEKRQSVAFWCNPISGHATLYWYQQILGQGPKLLIQFQNNGVVDDSQLPKDRFSAERLKGVDSTLKIQPAKLEDSAVYLCASSLAGNIQYFGAGTRLSVL.

This clone was seen only a few times. The junction and the germline gene differ at one end; a read error may be behind it. The chain uses TRBV29-1 and TRBJ1-2; D is unresolved. Germline V lookup: CDR1 SQVTM, CDR2 ANQGSEA. The CDR3 has 12 amino acids. CDR3 nucleotides: TGCAGCGTGGAAGACACTCCCTATGGCTACACCTTC. This gives the protein CSVEDTPYGYTF.

V and J are TRBV2 and TRBJ1-5; tentative D call: TRBD1 (6 bases). V was trimmed by 6 bases and J by 3 bases, leaving 15 bases between them. Germline CDR1 and CDR2: SNHLY and FYNNEI. CDR3 length: 15 amino acids. The CDR3 region has the DNA TGTGCCAGCAGGCCCGACAGGTTACCCAATCAGCCCCAGCATTTT. Translation gives CASRPDRLPNQPQHF.

The V and J genes are TRBV13 and TRBJ2-1, with 7 bases fitting TRBD2. The trim removed 4 bases at V and 3 bases at J, leaving 6 bases unmatched. The CDR3 length is 15 residues. Germline V lookup: CDR1 PRHDT, CDR2 FYEKMQ (reference sequence). In DNA form, the CDR3 reads TGTGCCAGCAGCTCTACTAGCGCCGTCTACAATGAGCAGTTCTTC. It specifies CASSSTSAVYNEQFF.

The gene calls are TRBV19 and TRBJ1-2; 10 positions agree with TRBD1. Germline values: CDR1 LNHDA, CDR2 SQIVND (reference sequence). V was pared by 5 bases and J by 4 bases, with 7 bases of the junction left unmatched. The CDR3 is made up of 15 amino acids. The CDR3 DNA is TGTGCCAGTAGTCCCTGGACAGGGGGACTCTATGGCTACACCTTC. It specifies CASSPWTGGLYGYTF.

This rearrangement joins TRBV6-6 to TRBJ2-7; TRBD1 might be the D (6 bases). Trimming cost V 6 bases and J 6 bases, with 21 bases left between them. The CDR3 runs 15 residues. CDR1 is MNHNY, CDR2 SVGAGI, per germline (reference sequence). The CDR3 reads CASSLRGGERGEQYF. CDR3 DNA sequence: TGTGCCAGCAGCCTCCGTGGGGGCGAGCGAGGCGAGCAGTACTTC.

The chain couples TRBV29-1 to TRBJ2-5, with a weak D call TRBD1 (6 bases). Germline-derived CDR1 and CDR2 are SQVTM and ANQGSEA. Trimming pared 3 bases from V and 3 bases from J, leaving 8 bases between. The CDR3 extends over 12 amino acids. This chain's CDR3 is CSVEAGEETQYF. CDR3 DNA sequence: TGCAGCGTTGAGGCAGGGGAAGAGACCCAGTACTTC.

V and J are TRBV13 and TRBJ2-5, with 11 bases fitting TRBD2. The CDR3 is 17 residues long. Germline-derived CDR1 and CDR2 are PRHDT and FYEKMQ (reference sequence). V lost 4 bases, J lost 2 bases, and 9 bases stayed unmatched. In nucleotides, the CDR3 is TGTGCCAGCAGCTCCTCCGGACTAGCGGGTCCACAAGAGACCCAGTACTTC. It translates to CASSSSGLAGPQETQYF.

The chain recombines TRBV6-5 with TRBJ1-2; no reliable D call. The CDR3 extends over 16 amino acids. Trimming took off 2 bases at V and 8 bases at J, with 21 bases between the two ends. Germline-derived CDR1 and CDR2 are MNHEY and SVGAGI. The CDR3 here is CASSYGREKQLSGYTF. The CDR3 coding sequence is TGTGCCAGCAGTTACGGGAGAGAAAAACAGCTCTCCGGCTACACCTTC.

This chain joins TRBV6-5 and TRBJ1-2; unclear D gene. This CDR3 has 13 residues. Between the trimmed V and J ends, which lost 6 bases and 6 bases, there was a span of 14 bases. Germline V CDR1 and CDR2: MNHEY, SVGAGI. The CDR3 coding sequence is TGTGCCAGCAGGCCCCGTGGAGGGCATGGCTACACCTTC. As protein: CASRPRGGHGYTF.

The V and J genes are TRBV29-1 and TRBJ1-1, with a tentative D call TRBD1 (6 bases). The CDR3 extends over 16 amino acids. Germline V gene sequence: CDR1 SQVTM, CDR2 ANQGSEA. The V and J ends lost 3 bases and 2 bases respectively, with 19 bases between them. Here the CDR3 reads CSVDHQGPKVNTEAFF. CDR3 in DNA: TGCAGCGTTGATCACCAGGGGCCTAAAGTAAACACTGAAGCTTTCTTT.

This clone came up a few times. This chain connects TRBV4-1 to TRBJ2-7, with TRBD1 matching 9 bases. Germline CDR1 MGHRA, CDR2 YSYEKL. Unmatched junction bases numbered 6, after V lost 4 bases and J lost 2 bases. This CDR3 is built from 15 residues. The CDR3, as DNA: TGCGCCAGCAGCCGAACCCGGGACAGGGCCTACGAGCAGTACTTC. Translation gives CASSRTRDRAYEQYF.

The CDR3 here is CASSLTDRGIGPQETQYF. The CDR3 DNA reads TGTGCCAGCAGCTTGACGGACAGGGGTATCGGACCTCAAGAGACCCAGTACTTC. This chain joins TRBV5-4 and TRBJ2-5, with 9 nucleotides matching TRBD1. The CDR3 loop spans 18 amino acids. Germline-derived CDR1 and CDR2 are SGHNT and YYREEE (reference sequence). The V segment lost 1 base and the J segment 2 bases; nucleotides outside the gene matches: 12.

The V and J genes are TRBV6-5 and TRBJ2-1, with a tentative D call TRBD2 (7 bases). This CDR3 comprises 14 residues. Trimming shortened V by 4 bases and J by 4 bases, and 11 bases separated the two germline ends. Per the germline V gene, CDR1 is MNHEY and CDR2 is SVGAGI. The CDR3 protein is CASSSAGAYNEQFF. The CDR3 DNA reads as TGTGCCAGCAGTTCCGCGGGGGCATACAATGAGCAGTTCTTC.

In this sample, this clone turned up a few times. The chain links TRBV2 to TRBJ1-6, with D uncertain. V was pared by 11 bases and J by 2 bases, with 16 bases between. Germline V gene sequence: CDR1 SNHLY, CDR2 FYNNEI. CDR3 length equals 15 residues. The CDR3 spells CAVRKGDTYNSPLHF. The CDR3 coding sequence is TGTGCCGTGCGGAAGGGAGACACCTATAATTCACCCCTCCACTTT.

The V and J genes are TRBV2 and TRBJ1-2, with 12 bases that match TRBD1. The CDR3 runs to 15 residues. Germline V gene sequence: CDR1 SNHLY, CDR2 FYNNEI. Germline trimming cut 6 bases from V and 5 bases from J; bases unmatched to any gene: 7. CDR3 DNA: TGTGCCAGCAGAAGCGGGACAGGGGGCGCATATGGCTACACCTTC. Amino acids: CASRSGTGGAYGYTF.

The chain employs TRBV6-4 and TRBJ2-3, with 12 bases lining up with TRBD2. CDR3 size: 15 residues. The germline V gene encodes CDR1 MRHNA and CDR2 SNTAGT. Trimming cost V 3 bases and J 10 bases; bases outside gene matches: 8. CDR3 sequence reads: CASSELAGGISSQYF. The CDR3 nucleotides read TGTGCCAGCAGTGAACTAGCGGGGGGTATTAGTTCGCAGTATTTT.

Here the CDR3 reads CASSLRFSGAGNIQYF. The CDR3 DNA follows: TGTGCCAGCAGCTTGCGGTTTAGCGGGGCTGGAAACATTCAGTACTTC. V and J are TRBV5-6 and TRBJ2-4; 8 bases are a match to TRBD2. This CDR3 has 16 amino acids. Germline V CDR1 and CDR2: SGHDT, YYEEEE. The junction had 9 bases not matched to a gene; V was cut back by 1 base and J by 6 bases.

This clone was recorded a few times. The chain carries TRBV4-1 and TRBJ1-1, with D tentatively TRBD1 (6 bases). V was pared by 4 bases and J by 7 bases, with 22 bases between. The CDR3 is 16 amino acids. CDR1 is MGHRA, CDR2 YSYEKL, per germline. In nucleotides, the CDR3 is TGCGCCAGCAGCCGGACCCAGGGGAGATCAGTAAATGAAGCTTTCTTT. Protein: CASSRTQGRSVNEAFF.

The rearrangement links TRBV6-5 to TRBJ1-1; 8 bases align to TRBD1. This CDR3 comprises 13 residues. The V segment lost 2 bases and the J segment 8 bases; nucleotides outside the gene matches: 4. CDR1 MNHEY and CDR2 SVGAGI come from the germline V gene. CDR3 sequence: CASSYEAGGEAFF. The CDR3 nucleotides read TGTGCCAGCAGTTACGAAGCAGGGGGCGAAGCTTTCTTT.

The chain joins TRBV6-1 to TRBJ1-2; TRBD1 agrees at 7 bases. The CDR3 is 14 residues long. Trimming removed 4 bases from V and 8 bases from J; junction bases left unmatched: 10. The germline V gene has CDR1 MNHNS and CDR2 SASEGT. CDR3 residues: CASSASRQGAGYTF. The CDR3 region has the DNA TGTGCCAGCAGTGCCTCCAGACAGGGCGCCGGCTACACCTTC.